This passage covers 9 T cell receptor beta chains from one sample sequenced in a study of cytomegalovirus exposure and HLA in healthy donors (dated by TCRdb to 2015 to 2018). The receptor library was made with the immunoSEQ multiplex PCR assay. For the multiplex PCR, a mixture combining 60 forward primers for TCR Vbeta segments and 13 reverse primers for TCR Jbeta segments was used. TCRdb stores this immuneACCESS table with in-frame sequences only. Part of the clones is absent; in the studies checked, under half of the shortfall reflects unresolved V genes, and no reason is known for the rest. For this sample there are about 85,000 clones; around two thirds appear just once. Jointly, the top ten make up 3.9% of the sample. The sample was PBMCs. The source is a man aged 30 to 45 in good health and CMV-seronegative.

This clone was counted only a few times. The J gene is TRBJ2-7, the V gene TRBV5-1; TRBD1 is a possible D gene (5 bases). Deletions cut 2 bases from V and 5 bases from J, with 11 bases between. The CDR3 is made up of 13 amino acids. Germline CDR1 SGHRS, CDR2 YFSETQ. DNA of the CDR3: TGCGCCAGCAGCTTTTTGCAGGGTCACGAGCAGTACTTC. It encodes CASSFLQGHEQYF.

The V call is TRBV7-2, the J call TRBJ1-2; 8 bases agree with TRBD1. From germline, CDR1 is SGHTA and CDR2 FQGNSA. The CDR3 is 15 amino acids. J gave up 4 bases and V 4 bases, and 8 bases lay outside the gene matches. CDR3 sequence: CASSSSQGALYGYTF. The CDR3 DNA sequence: TGTGCCAGCAGCTCATCCCAGGGGGCACTCTATGGCTACACCTTC.

In its sample, this clone was seen a few times. The chain combines TRBV2 with TRBJ2-7, with 8 bases identical to TRBD1. The CDR3 totals 13 residues. V lost 8 bases and J lost 2; bases outside the gene matches: 5. The germline CDR1 and CDR2 sequences are SNHLY and FYNNEI. DNA of the CDR3: TGTGCCAGCCCGGACAGGGTGACCTACGAGCAGTACTTC. This gives the protein CASPDRVTYEQYF. Combining the CDR3 with reference TRBV2 and TRBJ2-7 gives the whole variable domain EPEVTQTPSHQVTQMGQEVILRCVPISNHLYFYWYRQILGQKVEFLVSFYNNEISEKSEIFDDQFSVERPDGSNFTLKIRSTKLEDSAMYFCASPDRVTYEQYFGPGTRLTVT.

The V call is TRBV28, the J call TRBJ2-7, with a tentative D call TRBD1 (6 bases). V was pared by 4 bases and J by 3 bases, with 13 bases between. Germline V gives CDR1 MDHEN, CDR2 SYDVKM. The CDR3 sequence is 14 residues long. CDR3 sequence: CASSSSGHLYEQYF. The CDR3 DNA reads TGTGCCAGCAGTTCGTCGGGACACCTCTACGAGCAGTACTTC.

The V and J genes are TRBV7-9 and TRBJ2-1; 14 bases match TRBD2. The germline V gene has CDR1 SEHNR and CDR2 FQNEAQ (reference sequence). The CDR3 sequence is 16 residues long. V lost 1 base and J lost 9; bases outside the gene matches: 5. For the CDR3, the DNA is TGTGCCAGCAGCTTAGGACTAGCGGGAGGGCCGGGTGAGCAGTTCTTC. It is translated as CASSLGLAGGPGEQFF. The full variable domain, completed using reference TRBV7-9 and TRBJ2-1, is DTGVSQNPRHKITKRGQNVTFRCDPISEHNRLYWYRQTLGQGPEFLTYFQNEAQLEKSRLLSDRFSAERPKGSFSTLEIQRTEQGDSAMYLCASSLGLAGGPGEQFFGPGTRLTVL.

The CDR3 DNA reads as TGTGCCAGCAGCCGGGGACAGGGGGTCTACGAGCAGTACTTC. Protein: CASSRGQGVYEQYF. The chain is built from TRBV6-1 and TRBJ2-7; the match to TRBD1 covers 11 bases. From germline, CDR1 is MNHNS and CDR2 SASEGT. The CDR3 sequence is 14 residues long. J lost 3 bases, V lost 6 bases, and 4 bases had no gene match.

Concerning this clone: The junction differs from germline at one of its ends, possibly a read error. Other DNA sequences within the sample encode an identical CDR3. The chain employs TRBV9 and TRBJ2-5; 10 bases map to TRBD2. Germline V CDR1 and CDR2: SGDLS, YYNGEE. This CDR3 has 15 amino acids. CDR3 nucleotides: TGTGCAAGCAGCCTAGCGGGGGTCTTCGGAGAGACCCAGTACTTC. Its translation is CASSLAGVFGETQYF. The full variable domain, rest sourced from reference TRBV9 and TRBJ2-5, is DSGVTQTPKHLITATGQRVTLRCSPRSGDLSVYWYQQSLDQGLQFLIQYYNGEERAKGNILERFSAQQFPDLHSELNLSSLELGDSALYFCASSLAGVFGETQYFGPGTRLLVL.

The chain recombines TRBV5-1 with TRBJ2-1; the match to TRBD2 covers 8 bases. The V segment lost 4 bases and the J segment 7 bases; nucleotides outside the gene matches: 16. The V gene's germline CDR1 is SGHRS and CDR2 YFSETQ. This CDR3 comprises 17 residues. The CDR3 DNA reads TGCGCCAGCAGCGAGTTCGGGGGGGAGGGCCTTGGGAATGAGCAGTTCTTC. As protein: CASSEFGGEGLGNEQFF.

The V call is TRBV7-2, the J call TRBJ2-3; 15 bases agree with TRBD2. With V trimmed by 1 base and J by 5 bases, 1 base remained unmatched. Germline V gene lookup returns CDR1 SGHTA and CDR2 FQGNSA. The CDR3 is 16 residues long. The CDR3 sequence is CASSLGTSGGGDTQYF. The DNA for the CDR3 is TGTGCCAGCAGCTTAGGGACTAGCGGGGGGGGAGATACGCAGTATTTT. Based on the CDR3 plus reference TRBV7-2 and TRBJ2-3, the full variable domain is GAGVSQSPSNKVTEKGKDVELRCDPISGHTALYWYRQSLGQGLEFLIYFQGNSAPDKSGLPSDRFSAERTGGSVSTLTIQRTQQEDSAVYLCASSLGTSGGGDTQYFGPGTRLTVL.